This TCR beta chain stems from a study of T cells in Graves' hyperthyroidism and ophthalmopathy (dated by TCRdb to between 2017 and 2020). Broadly, across the study: Peripheral blood samples were taken at the time of initial diagnosis, prior to any treatment. An independent validation cohort of around 19 hyperthyroidism patients and 17 patients who later progressed to ophthalmopathy tested prospective prediction of ophthalmopathy. The 75 to 100 discovery patients were randomly split 7:3 into training and test sets. According to the paper, TCR Vbeta CDR3 sequencing was carried out on over 130 peripheral blood samples, which came from 40 to 45 ophthalmopathy, 75 or so hyperthyroidism and approximately 17 progressor patients. A discovery cohort of approximately 100 patients, roughly 43 with Graves' ophthalmopathy and roughly 59 with stable Graves' hyperthyroidism, was used to find distinguishing TCR V-J signatures. After blood sampling, hyperthyroidism patients were treated with methimazole at a starting dose of 30 mg daily, and ophthalmopathy patients were treated with high-dose intravenous methylprednisolone. The study also compared thyroid tissue and blood T-cell repertoires from over 5 Graves' hyperthyroidism patients.

Trimmed from V: 6 bases; trimmed from J: 8 bases; junction bases lacking a gene match: 6. Looking up the germline V gene yields CDR1 MNHNS and CDR2 SASEGT. The CDR3 spans 13 residues, from the cysteine through the phenylalanine. Kept here is only the CDR3 DNA, which spans 39 bases and is read in frame from base 1. The TCR beta CDR3 regions were amplified from the RNA transcripts. A first-round RT-PCR of the TCR CDR3 used the HTBI primer set with the Qiagen OneStep RT-PCR kit. Libraries were constructed in a second round of multiplex PCR, after which size selection and purification were carried out. Sequencing of the libraries was done on an Illumina HiSeq2000 using paired-end 100 bp reads. The authors' analysis ran thus. SOAPnuke was used to process the raw data, removing reads that contained adapters or uncalled bases, had a mean Phred below 15, or lacked an exact match to the constant primer or identifier. COPE v1.2.5 was used to merge the high-quality paired reads, and each unique nucleotide sequence was defined as a clonotype. MiTCR v1.1 was used to align the clonotypes against IMGT TRBV, TRBD and TRBJ reference segments. The analysis included only V-J combinations with a frequency above 0.0001, which together covered approximately 99% of the repertoires. A TCS score was defined as the ratio between F50 (clonal expansion) and ExV (chaos), using BLOSUM62-based TCRdist between CDR3 peptides within each V-J. Welch's t-statistics and random forest reduced around 520 V-J features to 13, which were used in a naive Bayes classifier (R e1071). The raw public data were reprocessed by TCRdb itself: fastp quality trimming at Q25, MiXCR clonotype calling, in-frame beta chains only. Identical CDR3 protein sequences are pooled into one entry, listed with their most common genes and DNA. Here the V and J calls rest on TCRdb's processing, not on the authors' analysis. The sample table holds about 590,000 distinct CDR3 sequences, of which roughly 14% were seen once. The ten largest clones represent around 7.8% of the sample.

Broad study findings and their caveats: In cross-validation, a model built on a 13 V-J signature told ophthalmopathy apart from stable hyperthyroidism with 87.88% sensitivity and roughly 83% specificity, and in testing the same model reached 80%/75%. In validation, progression to ophthalmopathy was predicted by the model with 70.59% sensitivity and under 85% specificity, a median of roughly 6 months before onset. Sample size was not statistically predetermined, and investigators were not blinded to group allocation. Most expanded thyroid clonotypes (frequency above 0.001) were also found in blood, which suggests that blood repertoires may mirror thyroid immune responses.

This clonotype was seen at least ten times. Its cognate antigen has yet to be identified. No much larger clonotype is one base removed from it; base qualities were not supplied. Stable Graves' hyperthyroidism was defined as no progression to ophthalmopathy during 18 months of follow-up. Hyperthyroidism patients were newly diagnosed, with disease duration under 2 months, and aged 18 to 65 years. Exclusion was applied to patients with uncontrolled infections, other autoimmune diseases, pregnancy or lactation. Diagnoses were established on the basis of clinical symptoms, serum thyroxine and TRAb, thyroid ultrasound, and orbital computed tomography. PBMCs were separated from 7.5 to 10 ml of fresh peripheral blood using Ficoll-Paque density gradient centrifugation. Total RNA was extracted with Trizol reagent, and quality was checked on an Agilent 2100 Bioanalyzer.

The source material was blood. The TCR sequence derives from a woman aged 25 to 45 with Graves' hyperthyroidism. The V gene is TRBV6-1 and the J gene is TRBJ2-1, with 8 central nucleotides matching TRBD1. The DNA reads as follows: TGTGCCAGCAGGCATACAGGGGGTGATGAGCAGTTCTTC. The translation is CASRHTGGDEQFF.